The entry that follows covers one TCR beta chain sequence. The sample originates from a study of blood T cell repertoires in COVID-19. Study overall: From T cells, B-cell-depleted T cells, or PBMCs came the material, which was cDNA or gDNA.

Between the trimmed V and J ends, which lost 2 bases and 5 bases, there was a span of 7 bases. Germline CDR1 is MNHEY and CDR2 is SMNVEV (reference sequence). The CDR3 extends over 13 amino acids. Here immunoSEQ multiplex PCR was the method, and the copy in TCRdb shows in-frame clones only, minus some. This table has about 120,000 clones, about nine tenths appearing once. This chain joins TRBV27 and TRBJ2-1; D perhaps matches TRBD1 (6 bases). The TCR originated in a man between 65 and 80 years old who had recovered from COVID-19. Sequences were obtained from peripheral blood. The CDR3 is CASSLGTHNEQFF. CDR3 nucleotide sequence: TGTGCCAGCAGTTTAGGGACACACAATGAGCAGTTCTTC.